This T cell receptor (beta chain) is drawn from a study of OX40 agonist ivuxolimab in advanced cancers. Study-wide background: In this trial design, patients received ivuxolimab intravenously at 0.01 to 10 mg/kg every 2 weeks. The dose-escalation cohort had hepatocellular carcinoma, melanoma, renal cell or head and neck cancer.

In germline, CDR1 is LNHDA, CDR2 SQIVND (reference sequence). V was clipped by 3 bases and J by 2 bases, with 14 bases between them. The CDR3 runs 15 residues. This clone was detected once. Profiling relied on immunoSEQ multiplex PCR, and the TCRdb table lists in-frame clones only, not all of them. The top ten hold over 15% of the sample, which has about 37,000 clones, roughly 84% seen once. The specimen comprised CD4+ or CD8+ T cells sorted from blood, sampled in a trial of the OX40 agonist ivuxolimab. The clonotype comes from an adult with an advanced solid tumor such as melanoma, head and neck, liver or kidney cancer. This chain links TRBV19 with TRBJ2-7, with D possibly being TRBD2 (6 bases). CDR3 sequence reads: CASSISRDLAYEQYF. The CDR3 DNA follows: TGTGCCAGTAGTATTTCCCGGGACTTAGCCTACGAGCAGTACTTC.